This TCR beta chain derives from a study of OX40 agonist ivuxolimab in advanced cancers. Study conclusions and caveats: Expanded clones were, on average, more numerous among CD8+ T cells than CD4+. Among expanded peripheral T cells, antigen specificity went undetermined.

Germline V gives CDR1 SEHNR, CDR2 FQNEAQ (reference sequence). The CDR3 consists of 15 residues. Trimming took off 8 bases at V and 4 bases at J, with 20 bases between the two ends. Sequencing used immunoSEQ multiplex PCR; TCRdb keeps in-frame clones, though not all of them. This table holds roughly 48,000 clones, 80% to 90% found once. If patients had autoimmune disease history or systemic immunosuppression, they were excluded. Drawing of blood for sampling happened at baseline, at cycle 4 day 1, and at cycle 7 day 1. Turning to this clone: Its antigen is not identified.

The sequencing used CD4+ or CD8+ T cells sorted from blood, collected in a trial of the OX40 agonist ivuxolimab. This receptor was obtained from an adult with an advanced solid tumor such as melanoma, head and neck, liver or kidney cancer. This chain uses TRBV7-9 with TRBJ1-2; tentative D call: TRBD1 (6 bases). CDR3 sequence: CASERGQGLFYGYTF. CDR3 DNA: TGTGCCAGCGAACGGGGGCAGGGCCTATTCTATGGCTACACCTTC.